This passage covers 6 T cell receptor beta chains from one sample sequenced in a study of OX40 agonist ivuxolimab in advanced cancers. The library was prepared using the immunoSEQ multiplex PCR assay. This immuneACCESS table, as held by TCRdb, lists in-frame sequences with V and J called but not all clones. Of the missing ones, under half trace to an unresolved V gene in checked studies; the others have no known cause. This sample lists around 94,000 clones; about 93% were detected once. The top ten clonotypes cover approximately 0.78% of the sample. This sample comprised CD4+ or CD8+ T cells sorted from blood, obtained in a trial of the OX40 agonist ivuxolimab. These receptors were taken from an adult with an advanced solid tumor such as melanoma, head and neck, liver or kidney cancer.

The chain recombines TRBV11-3 with TRBJ2-7; the match to TRBD2 covers 11 bases. The CDR3 runs to 14 residues. From germline, CDR1 is SGHNT and CDR2 YENEEA. J gave up 5 bases and V 6 bases, and 6 bases lay outside the gene matches. The CDR3 DNA sequence: TGTGCCAGCAGTCCAGGGACTAGCGGCGACGAGCAGTACTTC. This gives the protein CASSPGTSGDEQYF.

The chain carries TRBV4-2 and TRBJ1-2, with 10 bases aligning to TRBD1. This CDR3 region has 16 residues. CDR1 is LGHNA, CDR2 YNFKEQ, per germline. J gave up 5 bases and V 2 bases, and 8 bases lay outside the gene matches. CDR3 bases: TGTGCCAGCAGCCAAAACGCGGACAGGGGGAGATATGGCTACACCTTC. Residues: CASSQNADRGRYGYTF.

The gene calls are TRBV21-1 and TRBJ2-1; no DNA check was done on the table's D call, TRBD2. TRBV21-1 is described as a pseudogene. The CDR3 is made up of 16 amino acids. The CDR3 nucleotides read TGTGCCAGCAGCAAAGGGCTAGCGGGAGGGCCAGGGGAGCAGTTCTTC. This encodes CASSKGLAGGPGEQFF.

The chain uses TRBV21-1 and TRBJ2-1; the tabulated D call, TRBD1, remains unverified against the DNA. TRBV21-1 is termed a pseudogene. The CDR3 has 16 amino acids. CDR3 in amino acids: CASSGTGARVYNEQFF. The DNA of the CDR3 is TGTGCCAGCAGCGGGACAGGGGCCCGCGTTTACAATGAGCAGTTCTTC.

The rearrangement joins TRBV25-1 to TRBJ1-1; tentatively, D is TRBD1 (5 bases). The germline V gene has CDR1 MGHDK and CDR2 SYGVNS. This CDR3 has 16 amino acids. Trimming cost V 3 bases and J 3 bases, with 17 bases left between them. Here the CDR3 reads CASSDSRGVGYTEAFF. CDR3 coding DNA: TGTGCCAGCAGTGACTCCCGGGGCGTGGGTTACACTGAAGCTTTCTTT.

V and J are TRBV9 and TRBJ2-7, with 10 bases identical to TRBD2. There are 15 residues in the CDR3. Trimming removed 0 bases from V and 5 bases from J; junction bases left unmatched: 5. Germline V gene data show CDR1 as SGDLS and CDR2 as YYNGEE. CDR3 sequence reads: CASSVEPSGRNEQYF. As DNA, the CDR3 is TGTGCCAGCAGCGTAGAGCCTAGCGGGAGAAACGAGCAGTACTTC.